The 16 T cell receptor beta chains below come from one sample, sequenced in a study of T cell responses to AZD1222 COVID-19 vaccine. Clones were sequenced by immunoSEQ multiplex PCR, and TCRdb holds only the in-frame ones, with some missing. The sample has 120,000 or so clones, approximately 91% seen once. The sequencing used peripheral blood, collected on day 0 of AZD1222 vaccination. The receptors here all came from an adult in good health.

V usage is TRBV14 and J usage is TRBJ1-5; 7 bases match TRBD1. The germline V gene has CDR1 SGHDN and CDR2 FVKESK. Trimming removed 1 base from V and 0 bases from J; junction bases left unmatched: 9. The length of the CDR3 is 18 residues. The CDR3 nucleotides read TGTGCCAGCAGCCAAGTAACAGGGGCTACGGATAGCAATCAGCCCCAGCATTTT. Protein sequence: CASSQVTGATDSNQPQHF.

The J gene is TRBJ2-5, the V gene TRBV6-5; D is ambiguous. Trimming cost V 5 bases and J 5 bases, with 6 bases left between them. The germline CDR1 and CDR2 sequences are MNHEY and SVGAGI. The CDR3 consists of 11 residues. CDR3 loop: CASSPVETQYF. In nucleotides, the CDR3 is TGTGCCAGCAGTCCGGTTGAGACCCAGTACTTC.

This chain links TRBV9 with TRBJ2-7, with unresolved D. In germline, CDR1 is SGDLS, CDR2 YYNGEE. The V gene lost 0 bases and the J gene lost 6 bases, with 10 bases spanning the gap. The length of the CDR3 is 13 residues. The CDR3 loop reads CASSVAWKSEQYF. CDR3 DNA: TGTGCCAGCAGCGTAGCTTGGAAATCCGAGCAGTACTTC.

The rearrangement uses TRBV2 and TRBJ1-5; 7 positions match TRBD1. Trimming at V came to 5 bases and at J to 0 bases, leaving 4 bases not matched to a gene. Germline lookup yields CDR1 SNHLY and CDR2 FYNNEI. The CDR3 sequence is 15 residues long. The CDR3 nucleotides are TGTGCCAGCAGTACACAGGGGAATAGCAATCAGCCCCAGCATTTT. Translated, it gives CASSTQGNSNQPQHF.

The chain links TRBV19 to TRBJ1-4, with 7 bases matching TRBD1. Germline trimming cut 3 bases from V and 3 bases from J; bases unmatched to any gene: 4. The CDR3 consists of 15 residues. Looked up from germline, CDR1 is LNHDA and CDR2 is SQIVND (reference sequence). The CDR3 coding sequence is TGTGCCAGTAGTATCGCCGGGACAGCTAATGAAAAACTGTTTTTT. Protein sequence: CASSIAGTANEKLFF.

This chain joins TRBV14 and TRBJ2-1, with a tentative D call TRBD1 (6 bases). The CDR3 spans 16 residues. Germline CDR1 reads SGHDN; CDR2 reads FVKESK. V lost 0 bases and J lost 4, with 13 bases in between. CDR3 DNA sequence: TGTGCCAGCAGCCAAGATCATAACAGGGCGTACAATGAGCAGTTCTTC. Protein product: CASSQDHNRAYNEQFF.

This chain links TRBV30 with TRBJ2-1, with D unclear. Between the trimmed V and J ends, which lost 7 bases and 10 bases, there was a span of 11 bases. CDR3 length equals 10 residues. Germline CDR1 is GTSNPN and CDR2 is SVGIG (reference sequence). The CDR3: CASSRREQFF. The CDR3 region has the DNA TGTGCCTCCTCCCGTCGCGAGCAGTTCTTC.

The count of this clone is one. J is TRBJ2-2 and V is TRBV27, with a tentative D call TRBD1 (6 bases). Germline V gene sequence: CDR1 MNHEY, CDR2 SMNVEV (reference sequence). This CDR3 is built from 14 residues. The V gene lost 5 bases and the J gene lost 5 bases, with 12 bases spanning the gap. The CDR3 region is CASSPFRGTGELFF. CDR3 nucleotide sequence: TGTGCCAGCAGTCCCTTCAGGGGTACCGGGGAGCTGTTTTTT.

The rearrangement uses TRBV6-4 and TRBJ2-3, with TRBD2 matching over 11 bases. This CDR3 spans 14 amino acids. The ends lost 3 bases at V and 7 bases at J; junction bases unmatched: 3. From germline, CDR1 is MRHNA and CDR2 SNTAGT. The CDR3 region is CASSDSGGAHTQYF. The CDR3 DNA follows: TGTGCCAGCAGTGATAGCGGGGGGGCCCATACGCAGTATTTT.

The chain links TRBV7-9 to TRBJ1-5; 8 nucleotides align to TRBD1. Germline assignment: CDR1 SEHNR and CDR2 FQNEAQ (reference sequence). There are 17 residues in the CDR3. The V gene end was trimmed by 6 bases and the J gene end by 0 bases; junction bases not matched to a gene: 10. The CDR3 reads CASSPGTGDYSNQPQHF. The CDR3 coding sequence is TGTGCCAGCAGTCCCGGGACAGGTGATTATAGCAATCAGCCCCAGCATTTT.

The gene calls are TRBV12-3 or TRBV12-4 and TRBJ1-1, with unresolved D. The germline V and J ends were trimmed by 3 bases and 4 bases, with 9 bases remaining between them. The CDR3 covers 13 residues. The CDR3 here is CASSFEWGTEAFF. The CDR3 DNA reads TGTGCCAGCAGTTTTGAATGGGGCACTGAAGCTTTCTTT.

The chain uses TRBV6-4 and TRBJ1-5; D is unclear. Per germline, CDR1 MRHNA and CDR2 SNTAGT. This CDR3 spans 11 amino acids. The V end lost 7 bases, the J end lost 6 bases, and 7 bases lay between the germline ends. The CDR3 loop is CASTRPQPQHF. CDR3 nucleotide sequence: TGTGCCAGCACTCGTCCTCAGCCCCAGCATTTT.

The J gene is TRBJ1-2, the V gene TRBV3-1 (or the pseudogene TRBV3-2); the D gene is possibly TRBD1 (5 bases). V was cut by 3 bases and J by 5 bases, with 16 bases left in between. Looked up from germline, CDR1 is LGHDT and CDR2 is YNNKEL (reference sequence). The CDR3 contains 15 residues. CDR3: CASSQATSGTYGYTF. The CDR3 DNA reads TGTGCCAGCAGCCAGGCGACATCAGGGACTTATGGCTACACCTTC.

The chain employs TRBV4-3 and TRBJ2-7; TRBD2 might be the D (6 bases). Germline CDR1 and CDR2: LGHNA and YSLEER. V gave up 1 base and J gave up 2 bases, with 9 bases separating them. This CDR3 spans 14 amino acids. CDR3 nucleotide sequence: TGCGCCAGCAGCCAAGGACTAGGGGCCTACGAGCAGTACTTC. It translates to CASSQGLGAYEQYF.

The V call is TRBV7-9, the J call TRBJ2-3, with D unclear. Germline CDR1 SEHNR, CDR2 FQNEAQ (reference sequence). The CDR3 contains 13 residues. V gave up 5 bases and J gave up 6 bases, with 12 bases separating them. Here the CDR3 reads CASSAANRDTQYF. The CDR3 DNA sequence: TGTGCCAGCAGCGCCGCCAATAGGGATACGCAGTATTTT.

The chain's CDR3 is CASSQDMETFKAFF. In DNA form, the CDR3 reads TGCGCCAGCAGCCAAGATATGGAGACCTTTAAAGCTTTCTTT. This rearrangement joins TRBV4-1 to TRBJ1-1; D remains unclear. This CDR3 contains 14 residues. Trimming took off 0 bases at V and 9 bases at J, with 14 bases between the two ends. The V gene's germline CDR1 is MGHRA and CDR2 YSYEKL.